Below, 27 T cell receptor beta chains from the same sample are listed, as sequenced in a study of shared clonotypes between healthy human individuals. The assay was immunoSEQ multiplex PCR, and TCRdb's table has in-frame clones only and misses some. The sample has 1.5 million to 1.9 million clones; around 98% are singletons. Source material: naive CD4+ T cells sorted from blood. Subset: CD45RA+ positively selected. All receptors derive from a man in his thirties or forties in good health.

V is TRBV28 and J is TRBJ2-1; D uncertain. The CDR3 covers 16 residues. The V gene's germline CDR1 is MDHEN and CDR2 SYDVKM. Trimming shortened V by 5 bases and J by 0 bases, and 14 bases separated the two germline ends. Here the CDR3 reads CASSPALLSSYNEQFF. CDR3 coding DNA: TGTGCCAGCAGTCCAGCGCTTTTAAGCTCCTACAATGAGCAGTTCTTC.

This sequence joins TRBV5-5 and TRBJ2-7; D may be TRBD2 (6 bases). V lost 1 base and J lost 6, with 14 bases in between. Looked up from germline, CDR1 is SGHKS and CDR2 is YYEKEE (reference sequence). The CDR3 sequence is 14 residues long. As DNA, the CDR3 is TGTGCCAGCAGCTTGCTGGACTACCCGCTCGAGCAGTACTTC. Encoded protein: CASSLLDYPLEQYF.

The J gene is TRBJ2-4, the V gene TRBV28; possible D gene TRBD2, 6 bases. Trimming stripped 2 bases from V and 1 base from J, with 9 bases between. Germline lookup yields CDR1 MDHEN and CDR2 SYDVKM. This CDR3 spans 15 amino acids. CDR3 DNA: TGTGCCAGCAGTTTAGGAGGGATGGCCAAAAACATTCAGTACTTC. Translation: CASSLGGMAKNIQYF.

The chain employs TRBV6-5 and TRBJ1-5; tentatively, D is TRBD1 (5 bases). Germline V gives CDR1 MNHEY, CDR2 SVGAGI. The germline V and J ends were trimmed by 0 bases and 6 bases, with 12 bases remaining between them. The CDR3 loop spans 15 amino acids. CDR3 nucleotide sequence: TGTGCCAGCAGTTACTCGAGGGGAAGTGGTCAGCCCCAGCATTTT. It is translated as CASSYSRGSGQPQHF.

The chain recombines TRBV19 with TRBJ2-5, with 12 bases aligning to TRBD2. Trimming removed 3 bases from V and 11 bases from J; junction bases left unmatched: 7. The germline CDR1 and CDR2 sequences are LNHDA and SQIVND (reference sequence). CDR3 length equals 14 residues. The CDR3 region is CASSMDLAGGPQYF. CDR3 sequence (DNA): TGTGCCAGTAGTATGGATCTAGCGGGAGGGCCTCAGTACTTC.

The V call is TRBV4-1, the J call TRBJ1-1; D is possibly TRBD1 (6 bases). V dropped 3 bases and J dropped 1 base, with 9 bases sitting between them. This CDR3 comprises 14 residues. Germline V gene lookup returns CDR1 MGHRA and CDR2 YSYEKL. In nucleotides, the CDR3 is TGCGCCAGCAGCCAGAAACAGGGGAACACTGAAGCTTTCTTT. It is translated as CASSQKQGNTEAFF.

The chain employs TRBV10-3 and TRBJ1-2; TRBD1 aligns across 7 bases. V shed 2 bases, J shed 2 bases, and the junction held 5 bases outside the gene matches. CDR1 and CDR2 (germline): ENHRY, SYGVKD. CDR3 length: 15 residues. The CDR3 nucleotides read TGTGCCATCAGTGAGCTCCGACAGGGAAACTATGGCTACACCTTC. Translating gives CAISELRQGNYGYTF.

V and J are TRBV29-1 and TRBJ2-7; 10 nucleotides agree with TRBD1. The junction had 7 bases not matched to a gene; V was cut back by 6 bases and J by 2 bases. Germline CDR1 is SQVTM and CDR2 is ANQGSEA. The CDR3 runs to 14 residues. The CDR3 sequence is CSVRRQGATYEQYF. CDR3 coding DNA: TGCAGCGTCAGACGACAGGGGGCTACCTACGAGCAGTACTTC.

This rearrangement joins TRBV15 to TRBJ2-6; 9 bases line up with TRBD1. J gave up 0 bases and V 0 bases, and 9 bases lay outside the gene matches. CDR1 and CDR2 (germline): LNHNV, YYDKDF (reference sequence). The CDR3 is made up of 20 amino acids. The CDR3 sequence is CATSRDLTGGLGSGANVLTF. CDR3 nucleotide sequence: TGTGCCACCAGCAGAGATCTTACAGGGGGCCTAGGCTCTGGGGCCAACGTCCTGACTTTC.

This chain links TRBV5-1 with TRBJ2-4, with TRBD2 matching 9 bases. The germline V gene has CDR1 SGHRS and CDR2 YFSETQ. This CDR3 comprises 18 residues. V shed 4 bases and J 3 bases; nucleotides not matched to a gene: 14. CDR3 sequence: CASSPSGITGYDKNIQYF. CDR3 nucleotides: TGCGCCAGCAGCCCTAGCGGGATCACCGGATACGACAAAAACATTCAGTACTTC.

Regarding this clone: In the same sample, other DNA sequences code for this CDR3. This rearrangement joins TRBV18 to TRBJ2-7; 7 nucleotides line up with TRBD2. V lost 3 bases and J lost 4; bases outside the gene matches: 3. CDR3 size: 13 residues. CDR1 is KGHSH, CDR2 LQKENI, per germline. The CDR3 DNA sequence: TGTGCCAGCTCACCTACGGGGGGATACGAGCAGTACTTC. Amino acids: CASSPTGGYEQYF.

The chain carries TRBV5-6 and TRBJ1-1, with D perhaps matching TRBD1 (5 bases). The ends were cut back, 5 bases at V and 4 bases at J, with 12 bases in the middle. Germline assignment: CDR1 SGHDT and CDR2 YYEEEE. This CDR3 contains 13 residues. The CDR3 DNA reads as TGTGCCAGCAGGGCCGCGGGGCGCACTGAAGCTTTCTTT. Residues: CASRAAGRTEAFF.

The CDR3 protein is CASSVGGSDETQYF. As DNA, the CDR3 is TGTGCCAGCAGCGTAGGCGGGAGTGATGAGACCCAGTACTTC. This chain connects TRBV9 to TRBJ2-5; 7 nucleotides agree with TRBD2. With 0 bases clipped from V and 5 bases from J, the junction kept 4 bases outside the gene matches. Germline CDR1 and CDR2: SGDLS and YYNGEE. The CDR3 has 14 residues. The variable domain in full, with the rest retrieved from reference TRBV9 and TRBJ2-5, is DSGVTQTPKHLITATGQRVTLRCSPRSGDLSVYWYQQSLDQGLQFLIQYYNGEERAKGNILERFSAQQFPDLHSELNLSSLELGDSALYFCASSVGGSDETQYFGPGTRLLVL.

The chain is built from TRBV15 and TRBJ2-7; D may correspond to TRBD1 or TRBD2 (5 bases each). Germline V CDR1 and CDR2: LNHNV, YYDKDF (reference sequence). The CDR3 has 17 residues. Between the trimmed V and J ends, which lost 3 bases and 6 bases, there was a span of 24 bases. The CDR3 protein is CATSSQWDQGSVGEQYF. CDR3 bases: TGTGCCACCAGCAGCCAATGGGACCAGGGTAGTGTGGGCGAGCAGTACTTC.

The chain couples TRBV28 to TRBJ2-2, with D perhaps matching TRBD1 (6 bases). The CDR3 extends over 15 amino acids. V lost 6 bases, J lost 1 base, and 12 bases lay in between. The germline gives CDR1 MDHEN, CDR2 SYDVKM. As DNA, the CDR3 is TGTGCCAGCAGCGCCCCGGGACAGAACACCGGGGAGCTGTTTTTT. The encoded protein is CASSAPGQNTGELFF.

The chain links TRBV20-1 to TRBJ2-5; maybe TRBD2 (5 bases). This CDR3 has 11 amino acids. Trimming pared 2 bases from V and 8 bases from J, leaving 9 bases between. Germline loops: CDR1 DFQATT, CDR2 SNEGSKA (reference sequence). This CDR3 reads CSARIGGTQYF. The CDR3, as DNA: TGCAGTGCTAGAATTGGAGGAACCCAGTACTTC.

This sequence joins TRBV28 and TRBJ2-5, with D hard to call. There are 13 residues in the CDR3. The germline CDR1 and CDR2 sequences are MDHEN and SYDVKM. V dropped 10 bases and J dropped 1 base, with 13 bases sitting between them. The CDR3 nucleotides are TGTGCCATAAGTATCCACTCCCAAGAGACCCAGTACTTC. Translation: CAISIHSQETQYF.

This chain joins TRBV4-3 and TRBJ2-1; 10 bases fit TRBD2. Germline lookup yields CDR1 LGHNA and CDR2 YSLEER. V was clipped by 4 bases and J by 7 bases; unmatched bases: 10. This CDR3 region has 16 residues. CDR3 sequence reads: CASSRLGAGGGNEQFF. In nucleotides, the CDR3 is TGCGCCAGCAGCCGGTTGGGAGCGGGAGGGGGGAATGAGCAGTTCTTC.

The chain carries TRBV23-1 and TRBJ2-2; D is ambiguous. TRBV23-1 is reported as an ORF; its role is uncertain. The CDR3 totals 18 residues. V dropped 6 bases and J dropped 0 bases, with 20 bases sitting between them. In DNA, the CDR3 is TGCGCCAGCAGCCACGGAGAACACAGCCCTTCGAACACCGGGGAGCTGTTTTTT. This codes for CASSHGEHSPSNTGELFF.

This chain links TRBV2 with TRBJ2-7, with 9 positions matching TRBD2. CDR1 SNHLY and CDR2 FYNNEI come from the germline V gene. Losses at the gene ends were 6 bases for V and 4 bases for J; bases not matched to a gene: 10. This CDR3 is 15 amino acids long. In nucleotides, the CDR3 is TGTGCCAGCAGCCCTGTCCAGCGGGAGGCTTACGAGCAGTACTTC. Encoded protein: CASSPVQREAYEQYF.

The chain recombines TRBV7-2 with TRBJ2-1, with 14 nucleotides matching TRBD2. The J segment lost 9 bases and the V segment lost 4 bases, leaving 14 bases of the junction unmatched. Germline V gives CDR1 SGHTA, CDR2 FQGNSA. This CDR3 spans 18 amino acids. The CDR3 DNA is TGTGCCAGCAGCTCAAAGGGACTAGCGGGAGTACCCCGGGGTGAGCAGTTCTTC. Encoded protein: CASSSKGLAGVPRGEQFF.

The CDR3 is CASSEPGQQETQYF. CDR3 nucleotides: TGTGCCAGCAGTGAACCTGGACAGCAAGAGACCCAGTACTTC. The V gene is TRBV25-1, the J gene TRBJ2-5, with D possibly TRBD1 on 6 matching bases. V was trimmed by 2 bases and J by 2 bases, leaving 9 bases between them. The length of the CDR3 is 14 residues. Germline V CDR1 and CDR2: MGHDK, SYGVNS.

The chain couples TRBV5-6 to TRBJ2-5; D gene ambiguous. The CDR3 is 14 residues long. Germline lookup yields CDR1 SGHDT and CDR2 YYEEEE. Trimming left V 4 bases short and J 5 bases short, with 15 bases between. CDR3: CASSPGQTEETQYF. The CDR3 bases are TGTGCCAGCAGCCCCGGTCAGACTGAGGAGACCCAGTACTTC.

The J gene is TRBJ2-2, the V gene TRBV9, with D possibly TRBD2 on 6 matching bases. This CDR3 contains 16 residues. CDR1 SGDLS and CDR2 YYNGEE come from the germline V gene. V lost 0 bases and J 3 bases, leaving 12 bases between the germline ends. The CDR3 DNA reads as TGTGCCAGCAGCGTAGAGCCGGGACTCTACACCGGGGAGCTGTTTTTT. This encodes CASSVEPGLYTGELFF.

This clone has only a few counts. The chain couples TRBV28 to TRBJ1-3; D gene ambiguous. The V end was cut by 2 bases, the J end by 2 bases, with 10 bases between. Per the germline V gene, CDR1 is MDHEN and CDR2 is SYDVKM. This CDR3 is 15 amino acids long. In DNA form, the CDR3 reads TGTGCCAGCAGTTTACAACCTACCGCTGGAAACACCATATATTTT. It translates to CASSLQPTAGNTIYF.

The chain is built from TRBV27 and TRBJ1-1; 11 bases fit TRBD1. The CDR3 extends over 18 amino acids. V was clipped by 0 bases and J by 5 bases; unmatched bases: 11. Germline values: CDR1 MNHEY, CDR2 SMNVEV (reference sequence). CDR3 nucleotides: TGTGCCAGCAGTTTATCCAGGACAGGGGGCATTTGGGGTACTGAAGCTTTCTTT. This translates into CASSLSRTGGIWGTEAFF.

The chain carries TRBV11-2 and TRBJ2-3; unclear D gene. Per the germline V gene, CDR1 is SGHAT and CDR2 is FQNNGV. V lost 5 bases, J lost 6 bases, and 9 bases lay in between. CDR3 length: 12 residues. The CDR3 loop reads CASSAVGDTQYF. CDR3 bases: TGTGCCAGCAGCGCAGTTGGTGATACGCAGTATTTT. The entire variable domain, with the rest obtained from reference TRBV11-2 and TRBJ2-3, is as follows: EAGVAQSPRYKIIEKRQSVAFWCNPISGHATLYWYQQILGQGPKLLIQFQNNGVVDDSQLPKDRFSAERLKGVDSTLKIQPAKLEDSAVYLCASSAVGDTQYFGPGTRLTVL.